Sequencing of this T cell receptor beta chain was carried out in a study of blood T cell repertoires in COVID-19. Turning to the study itself: Specimens from acute and convalescent COVID-19 originated in the United States, Italy and Spain.

The assay was immunoSEQ multiplex PCR, and TCRdb's table has in-frame clones only and misses some. This sample has 250,000 or so clones; 75% to 90% occur once, and the top ten carry about 3.4%. The CDR3 runs to 14 residues. The germline gives CDR1 MNHEY, CDR2 SVGAGI. The V end was cut by 7 bases, the J end by 0 bases, with 10 bases between. This TCR came from a woman aged 40 to 49 who had been exposed to COVID-19. The specimen was PBMCs or T cells enriched from blood (not recorded which). The chain joins TRBV6-5 to TRBJ1-3; D remains unclear. Here the CDR3 DNA reads TGTGCCAGCATCGCCGGGAGCTCTGGAAACACCATATATTTT. Its protein product is CASIAGSSGNTIYF.